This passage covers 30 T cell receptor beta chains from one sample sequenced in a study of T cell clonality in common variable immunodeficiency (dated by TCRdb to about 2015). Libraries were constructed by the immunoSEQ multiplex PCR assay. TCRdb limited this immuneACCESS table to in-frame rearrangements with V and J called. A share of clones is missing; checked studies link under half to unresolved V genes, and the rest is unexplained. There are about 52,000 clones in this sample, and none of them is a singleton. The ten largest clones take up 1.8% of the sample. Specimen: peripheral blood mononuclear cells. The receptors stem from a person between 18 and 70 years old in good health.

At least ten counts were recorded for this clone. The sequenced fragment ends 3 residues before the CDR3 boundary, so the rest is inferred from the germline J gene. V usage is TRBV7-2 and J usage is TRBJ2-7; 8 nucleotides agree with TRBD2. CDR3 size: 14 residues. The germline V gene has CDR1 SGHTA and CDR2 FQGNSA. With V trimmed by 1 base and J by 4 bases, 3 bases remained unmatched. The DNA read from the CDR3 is TGTGCCAGCAGCTTAGGCGGGGGGCAGTACGAG. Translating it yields CASSLGGGQYE. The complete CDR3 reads CASSLGGGQYEQYF.

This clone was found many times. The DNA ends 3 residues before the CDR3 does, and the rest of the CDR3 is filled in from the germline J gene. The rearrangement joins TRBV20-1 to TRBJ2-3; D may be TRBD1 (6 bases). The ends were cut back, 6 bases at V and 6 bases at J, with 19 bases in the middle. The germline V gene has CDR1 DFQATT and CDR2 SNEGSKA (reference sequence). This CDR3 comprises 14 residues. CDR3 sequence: CSASANTGLDTQYF. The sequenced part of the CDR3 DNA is TGCAGTGCGAGTGCAAACACAGGGTTGGATACG.

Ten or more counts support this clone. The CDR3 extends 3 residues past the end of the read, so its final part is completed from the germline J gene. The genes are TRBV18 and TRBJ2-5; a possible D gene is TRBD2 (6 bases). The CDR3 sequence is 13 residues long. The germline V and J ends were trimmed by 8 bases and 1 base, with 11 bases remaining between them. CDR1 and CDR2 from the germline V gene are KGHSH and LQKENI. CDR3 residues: CASLTSLQETQYF. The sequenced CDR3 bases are TGTGCCAGCCTGACTAGTCTCCAAGAGACC.

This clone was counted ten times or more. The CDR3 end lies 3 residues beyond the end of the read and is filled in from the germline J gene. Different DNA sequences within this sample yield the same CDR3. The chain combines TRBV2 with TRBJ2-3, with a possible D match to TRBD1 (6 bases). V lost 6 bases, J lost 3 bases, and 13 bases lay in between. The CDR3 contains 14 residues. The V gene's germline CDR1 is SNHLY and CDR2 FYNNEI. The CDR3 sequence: CASSRDTQTDTQYF. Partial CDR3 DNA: TGTGCCAGCAGCCGGGACACTCAAACAGATACG.

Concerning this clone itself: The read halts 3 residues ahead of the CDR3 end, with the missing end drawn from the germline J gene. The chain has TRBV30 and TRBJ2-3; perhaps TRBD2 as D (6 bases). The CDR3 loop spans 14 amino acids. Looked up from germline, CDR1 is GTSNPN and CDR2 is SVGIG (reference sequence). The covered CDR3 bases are TGTGCCTGGAGTGTACCGGGACTGCAAGAGACG. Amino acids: CAWSVPGLQET. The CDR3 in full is CAWSVPGLQETQYF.

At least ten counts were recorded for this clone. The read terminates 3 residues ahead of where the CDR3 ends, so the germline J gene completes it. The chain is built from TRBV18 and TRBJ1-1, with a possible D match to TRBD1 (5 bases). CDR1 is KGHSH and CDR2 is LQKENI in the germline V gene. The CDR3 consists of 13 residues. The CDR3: CASSTGLSKPAFF. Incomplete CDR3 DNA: TGTGCCAGCTCAACGGGACTTTCAAAGCCG.

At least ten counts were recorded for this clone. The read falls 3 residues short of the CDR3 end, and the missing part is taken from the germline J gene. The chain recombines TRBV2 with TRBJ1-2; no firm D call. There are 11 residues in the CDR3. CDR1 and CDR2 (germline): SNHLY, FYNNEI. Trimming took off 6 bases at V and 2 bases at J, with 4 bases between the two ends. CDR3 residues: CASSLNYGYTF. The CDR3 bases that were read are TGTGCCAGCAGCCTGAACTATGGC.

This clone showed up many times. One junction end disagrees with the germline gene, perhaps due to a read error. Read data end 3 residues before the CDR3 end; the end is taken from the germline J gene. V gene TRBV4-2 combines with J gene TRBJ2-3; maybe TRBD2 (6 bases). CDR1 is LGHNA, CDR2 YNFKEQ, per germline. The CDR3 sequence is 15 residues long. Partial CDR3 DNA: TGCGCCAGCAGCCACGAACAGCGGGCTACAGATACG. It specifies CASSHEQRATDT. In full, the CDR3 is CASSHEQRATDTQYF.

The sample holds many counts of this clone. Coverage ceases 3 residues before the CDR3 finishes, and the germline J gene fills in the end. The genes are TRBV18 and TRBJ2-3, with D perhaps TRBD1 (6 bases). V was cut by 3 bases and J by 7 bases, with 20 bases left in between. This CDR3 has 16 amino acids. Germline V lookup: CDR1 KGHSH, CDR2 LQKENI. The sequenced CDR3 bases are TGTGCCAGCTCACCCATTACAGGGACGAATCATAATACG. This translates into CASSPITGTNHNT. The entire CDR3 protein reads CASSPITGTNHNTQYF. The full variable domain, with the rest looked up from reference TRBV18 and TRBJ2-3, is NAGVMQNPRHLVRRRGQEARLRCSPMKGHSHVYWYRQLPEEGLKFMVYLQKENIIDESGMPKERFSAEFPKEGPSILRIQQVVRGDSAAYFCASSPITGTNHNTQYFGPGTRLTVL.

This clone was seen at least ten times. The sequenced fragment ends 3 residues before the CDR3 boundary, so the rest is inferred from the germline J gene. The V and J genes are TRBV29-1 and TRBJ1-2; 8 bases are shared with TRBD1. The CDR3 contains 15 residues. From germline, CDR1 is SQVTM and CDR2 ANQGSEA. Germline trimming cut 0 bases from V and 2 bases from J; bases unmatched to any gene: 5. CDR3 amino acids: CSVEDRRTGNYGYTF. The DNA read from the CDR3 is TGCAGCGTTGAAGATCGGCGGACAGGGAACTATGGC.

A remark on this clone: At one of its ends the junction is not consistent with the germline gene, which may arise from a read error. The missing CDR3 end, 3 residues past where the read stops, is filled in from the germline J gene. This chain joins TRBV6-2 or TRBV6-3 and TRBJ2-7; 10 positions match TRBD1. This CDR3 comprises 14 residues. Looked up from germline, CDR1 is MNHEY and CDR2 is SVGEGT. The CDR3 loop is CAGRFWDRGYEQYF. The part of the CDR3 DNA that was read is TGTGCCGGCAGGTTCTGGGACAGGGGCTACGAG.

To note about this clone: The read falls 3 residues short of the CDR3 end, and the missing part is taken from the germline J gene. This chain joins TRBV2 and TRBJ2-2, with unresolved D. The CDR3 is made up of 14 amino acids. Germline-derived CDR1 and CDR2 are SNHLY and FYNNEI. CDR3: CASRRRATNEKLFF. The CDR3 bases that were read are TGTGCCAGCAGAAGGCGCGCAACTAATGAAAAG. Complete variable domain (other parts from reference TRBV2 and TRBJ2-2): EPEVTQTPSHQVTQMGQEVILRCVPISNHLYFYWYRQILGQKVEFLVSFYNNEISEKSEIFDDQFSVERPDGSNFTLKIRSTKLEDSAMYFCASRRRATNEKLFFGEGSRLTVL.

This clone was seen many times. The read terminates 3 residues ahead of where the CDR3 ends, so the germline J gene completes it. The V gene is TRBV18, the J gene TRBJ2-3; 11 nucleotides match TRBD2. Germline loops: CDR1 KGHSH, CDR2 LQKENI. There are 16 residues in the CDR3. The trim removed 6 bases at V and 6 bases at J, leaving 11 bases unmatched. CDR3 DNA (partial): TGTGCCAGCTCCCCGGATGTTAGCGGGAGGGAGGATACG. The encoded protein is CASSPDVSGREDT. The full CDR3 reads CASSPDVSGREDTQYF. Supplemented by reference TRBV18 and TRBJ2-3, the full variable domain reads NAGVMQNPRHLVRRRGQEARLRCSPMKGHSHVYWYRQLPEEGLKFMVYLQKENIIDESGMPKERFSAEFPKEGPSILRIQQVVRGDSAAYFCASSPDVSGREDTQYFGPGTRLTVL.

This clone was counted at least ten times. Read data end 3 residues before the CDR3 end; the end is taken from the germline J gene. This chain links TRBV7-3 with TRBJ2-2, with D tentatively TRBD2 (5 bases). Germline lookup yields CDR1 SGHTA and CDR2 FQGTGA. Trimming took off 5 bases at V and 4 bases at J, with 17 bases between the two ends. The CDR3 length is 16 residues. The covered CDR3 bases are TGTGCCAGCAGCCCCAAGCCCCCGGGGTCCACCGGGGAG. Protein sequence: CASSPKPPGSTGE. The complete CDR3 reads CASSPKPPGSTGELFF.

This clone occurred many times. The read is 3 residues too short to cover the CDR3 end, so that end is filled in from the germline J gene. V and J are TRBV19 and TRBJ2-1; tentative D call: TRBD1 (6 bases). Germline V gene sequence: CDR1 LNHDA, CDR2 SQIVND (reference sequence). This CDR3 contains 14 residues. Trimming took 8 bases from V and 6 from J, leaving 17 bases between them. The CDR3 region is CASSVTGRSNEQFF. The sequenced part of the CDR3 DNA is TGTGCCAGTTCCGTGACAGGCCGGAGCAATGAG.

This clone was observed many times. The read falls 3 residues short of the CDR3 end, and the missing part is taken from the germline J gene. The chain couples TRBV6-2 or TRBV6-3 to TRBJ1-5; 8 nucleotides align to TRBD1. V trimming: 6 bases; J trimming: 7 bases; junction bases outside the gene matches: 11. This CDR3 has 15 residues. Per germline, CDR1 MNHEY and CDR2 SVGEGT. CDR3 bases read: TGTGCCAGCAGCAGACGACAGGGGACGGGACAGCCC. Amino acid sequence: CASSRRQGTGQP. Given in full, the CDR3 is CASSRRQGTGQPQHF.

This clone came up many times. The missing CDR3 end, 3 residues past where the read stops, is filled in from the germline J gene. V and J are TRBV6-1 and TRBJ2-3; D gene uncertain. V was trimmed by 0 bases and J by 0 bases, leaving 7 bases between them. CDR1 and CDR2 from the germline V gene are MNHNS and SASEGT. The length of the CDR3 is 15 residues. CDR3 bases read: TGTGCCAGCAGTGAAGCGGGCGTTAGCACAGATACG. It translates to CASSEAGVSTDT. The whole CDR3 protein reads CASSEAGVSTDTQYF.

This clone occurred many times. CDR3 DNA, as far as it was read: TGTGCCAGTAGTAGCGGACAGGGGGCGCGGGGTAGATATGGC. Translation gives CASSSGQGARGRYG. The complete CDR3 reads CASSSGQGARGRYGYTF. V usage is TRBV19 and J usage is TRBJ1-2, with 11 bases that match TRBD1. The read ends 3 residues shy of where the CDR3 ends; the end is completed using the germline J gene. V lost 4 bases to trimming and J lost 5 bases; unmatched junction nucleotides: 12. This CDR3 has 17 residues. Germline values: CDR1 LNHDA, CDR2 SQIVND (reference sequence). Based on the CDR3 plus reference TRBV19 and TRBJ1-2, the full variable domain is DGGITQSPKYLFRKEGQNVTLSCEQNLNHDAMYWYRQDPGQGLRLIYYSQIVNDFQKGDIAEGYSVSREKKESFPLTVTSAQKNPTAFYLCASSSGQGARGRYGYTFGSGTRLTVV.

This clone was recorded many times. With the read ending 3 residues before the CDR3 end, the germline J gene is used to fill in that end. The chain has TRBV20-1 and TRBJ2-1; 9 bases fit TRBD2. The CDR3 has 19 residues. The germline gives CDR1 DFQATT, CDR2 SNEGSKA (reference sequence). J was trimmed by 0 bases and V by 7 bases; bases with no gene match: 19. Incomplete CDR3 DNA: TGCAGTGTTGTCAGGCGGTATCGCGGGAGGGCCCCCTCCTACAATGAG. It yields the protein CSVVRRYRGRAPSYNE. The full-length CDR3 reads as CSVVRRYRGRAPSYNEQFF.

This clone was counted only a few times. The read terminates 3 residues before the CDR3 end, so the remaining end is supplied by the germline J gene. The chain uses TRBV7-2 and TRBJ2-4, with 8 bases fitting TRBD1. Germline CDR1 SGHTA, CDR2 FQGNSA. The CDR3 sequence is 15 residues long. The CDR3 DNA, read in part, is TGTGCCAGCAGCTTATCGCCGGGACAGGTCTATGGT. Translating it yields CASSLSPGQVYG. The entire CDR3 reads CASSLSPGQVYGQYF.

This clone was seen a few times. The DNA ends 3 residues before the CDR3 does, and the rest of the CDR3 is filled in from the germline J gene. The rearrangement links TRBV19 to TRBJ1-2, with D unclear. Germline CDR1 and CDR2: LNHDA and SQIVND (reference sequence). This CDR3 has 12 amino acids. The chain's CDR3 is CASSILHNDYTF. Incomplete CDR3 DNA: TGTGCCAGTAGTATTTTACACAATGAC.

The DNA read from the CDR3 is TGTGCCAGTAGGTCCTCGGGCAGGGGGCTCTACGAC. Translating it yields CASRSSGRGLYD. The CDR3 as a whole reads CASRSSGRGLYDYTF. The chain joins TRBV19 to TRBJ1-2, with 8 bases identical to TRBD1. Sequencing ends 3 residues short of the CDR3 end; the germline J gene provides the rest. This CDR3 has 15 amino acids. CDR1 LNHDA and CDR2 SQIVND come from the germline V gene (reference sequence).

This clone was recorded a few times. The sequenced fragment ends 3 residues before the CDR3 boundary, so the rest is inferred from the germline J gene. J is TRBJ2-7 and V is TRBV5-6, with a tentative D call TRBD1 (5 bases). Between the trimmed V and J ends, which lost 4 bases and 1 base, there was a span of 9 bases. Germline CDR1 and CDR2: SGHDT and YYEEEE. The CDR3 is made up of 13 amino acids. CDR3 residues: CASSPDTSYEQYF. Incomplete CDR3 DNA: TGTGCCAGCAGCCCGGACACGTCCTACGAG. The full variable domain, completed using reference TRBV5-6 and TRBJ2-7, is DAGVTQSPTHLIKTRGQQVTLRCSPKSGHDTVSWYQQALGQGPQFIFQYYEEEERQRGNFPDRFSGHQFPNYSSELNVNALLLGDSALYLCASSPDTSYEQYFGPGTRLTVT.

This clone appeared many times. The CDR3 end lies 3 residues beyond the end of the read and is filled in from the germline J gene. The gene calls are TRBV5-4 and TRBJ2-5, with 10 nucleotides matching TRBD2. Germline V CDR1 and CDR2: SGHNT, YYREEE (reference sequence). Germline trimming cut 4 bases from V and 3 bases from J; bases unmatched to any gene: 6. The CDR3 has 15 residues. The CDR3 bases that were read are TGTGCCAGCAGCCCCCGGACTAGCGGAAAAGAGACC. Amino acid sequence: CASSPRTSGKET. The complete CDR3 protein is CASSPRTSGKETQYF.

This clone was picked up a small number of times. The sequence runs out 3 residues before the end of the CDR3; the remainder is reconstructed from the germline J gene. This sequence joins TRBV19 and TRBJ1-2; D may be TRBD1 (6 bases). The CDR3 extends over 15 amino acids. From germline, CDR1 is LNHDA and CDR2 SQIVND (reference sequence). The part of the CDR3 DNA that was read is TGTGCCAGTAGTACCTCCATGTACAGGGCCGATCGC. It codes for CASSTSMYRADR. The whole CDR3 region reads CASSTSMYRADRYTF. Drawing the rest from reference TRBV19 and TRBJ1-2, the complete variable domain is DGGITQSPKYLFRKEGQNVTLSCEQNLNHDAMYWYRQDPGQGLRLIYYSQIVNDFQKGDIAEGYSVSREKKESFPLTVTSAQKNPTAFYLCASSTSMYRADRYTFGSGTRLTVV.

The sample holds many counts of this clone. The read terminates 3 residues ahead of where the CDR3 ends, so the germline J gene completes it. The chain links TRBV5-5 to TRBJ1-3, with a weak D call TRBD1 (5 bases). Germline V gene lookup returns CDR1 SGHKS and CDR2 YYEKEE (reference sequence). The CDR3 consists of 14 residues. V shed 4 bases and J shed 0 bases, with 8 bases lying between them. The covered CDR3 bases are TGTGCCAGCAGCGGTAGGGGCTCTGGAAACACC. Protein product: CASSGRGSGNT. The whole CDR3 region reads CASSGRGSGNTIYF.

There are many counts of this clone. The chain's CDR3 is CAWSKLRGGKEKLFF. The CDR3 DNA, read in part, is TGTGCCTGGAGTAAATTGAGGGGGGGTAAGGAAAAG. The V and J genes are TRBV30 and TRBJ2-2, with a possible D match to TRBD2 (7 bases). The sequence runs out 3 residues before the end of the CDR3; the remainder is reconstructed from the germline J gene. The CDR3 consists of 15 residues. Germline loops: CDR1 GTSNPN, CDR2 SVGIG (reference sequence).

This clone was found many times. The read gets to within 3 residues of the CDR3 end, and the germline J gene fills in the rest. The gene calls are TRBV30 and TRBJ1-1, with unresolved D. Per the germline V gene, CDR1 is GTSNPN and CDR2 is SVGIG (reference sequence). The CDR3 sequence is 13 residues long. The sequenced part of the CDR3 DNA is TGTGCCTGGAGTGTACAAGTAGCGGAGCTA. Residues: CAWSVQVAEL. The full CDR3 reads CAWSVQVAELAFF.

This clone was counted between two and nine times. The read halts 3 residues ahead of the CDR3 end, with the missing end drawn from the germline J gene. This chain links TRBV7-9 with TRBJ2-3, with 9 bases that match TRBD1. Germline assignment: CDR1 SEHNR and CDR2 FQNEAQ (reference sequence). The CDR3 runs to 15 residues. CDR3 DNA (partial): TGTGCCAGCAGTACAGGGGGCACGCGCAATCAGCCG. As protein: CASSTGGTRNQP. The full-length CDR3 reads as CASSTGGTRNQPQYF.

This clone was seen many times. Here the CDR3 reads CSARLAGGPQYF. The sequenced CDR3 bases are TGCAGTGCTCGACTAGCGGGAGGGCCG. The chain couples TRBV20-1 to TRBJ2-3; 14 bases line up with TRBD2. The read ends 3 residues before the CDR3 terminus; that terminus is restored from the germline J gene. CDR1 is DFQATT, CDR2 SNEGSKA, per germline (reference sequence). This CDR3 is built from 12 residues.